This T cell receptor (beta chain) was recovered during a study of radiotherapy plus CTLA-4 blockade in lung cancer. Findings and caveats of the study: Radiotherapy with ipilimumab was followed by blood expansion of tumor-derived clones.

On this clone: Its antigen is unidentified.

Chemo-refractory metastatic non-small-cell lung cancer patients were treated with focal radiation plus CTLA-4 blockade with ipilimumab. Germline V gene sequence: CDR1 SGDLS, CDR2 YYNGEE. Trimming removed 1 base from V and 7 bases from J; junction bases left unmatched: 14. The CDR3 extends over 17 amino acids. The data were produced by immunoSEQ multiplex PCR, yet TCRdb's version contains in-frame clones alone and is incomplete. The data show around 44,000 clones, approximately 86% seen once. This TCR was recovered from a human donor with non-small cell lung cancer that progressed on radiotherapy plus ipilimumab. Some clones in this sample may be carry-over from other donors' samples. The rearrangement links TRBV9 to TRBJ2-4, with 7 bases lining up with TRBD1. The sequences come from peripheral blood, collected from a patient treated with radiotherapy plus ipilimumab. This CDR3 is CASSVNSPDRDLNIQYF. The CDR3 bases are TGTGCCAGCAGCGTAAACTCTCCCGACAGGGACCTGAACATTCAGTACTTC.